Following are 15 T cell receptor beta chains from one sample sequenced in a study of blood T cell repertoires in COVID-19. Measured with immunoSEQ multiplex PCR; TCRdb has only the in-frame clones, and not every one. The table includes about 80,000 clones, 76% detected once. Material: peripheral blood. The receptor source for this set is a man aged 70-80 years with active or convalescent COVID-19.

This clone was seen many times. V usage is TRBV5-1 and J usage is TRBJ2-5; D is perhaps TRBD2 (5 bases). Germline loops: CDR1 SGHRS, CDR2 YFSETQ. This CDR3 contains 13 residues. V shed 4 bases and J shed 6 bases, with 13 bases lying between them. CDR3 sequence: CASSRTSAQTQYF. CDR3 coding DNA: TGCGCCAGCAGCCGAACTAGTGCGCAGACCCAGTACTTC.

This clone was seen more than once but under ten times. The chain has TRBV4-1 and TRBJ2-1, with D unclear. There are 14 residues in the CDR3. Germline CDR1 reads MGHRA; CDR2 reads YSYEKL. Trimming stripped 3 bases from V and 8 bases from J, with 14 bases between. The CDR3 nucleotides read TGCGCCAGCAGCCACACCCAACTAAGCGATGAGCAGTTCTTC. Residues: CASSHTQLSDEQFF.

The chain links TRBV11-2 to TRBJ1-4; a weak D match, TRBD1 (6 bases). V lost 8 bases, J lost 3 bases, and 16 bases lay in between. The germline V gene has CDR1 SGHAT and CDR2 FQNNGV. CDR3 length: 15 residues. CDR3 nucleotide sequence: TGTGCCAGCCGGGCACGGACAGCATCTAATGAAAAACTGTTTTTT. Protein: CASRARTASNEKLFF.

This clone was observed a single time. Since the CDR3 does not end with the conserved phenylalanine or tryptophan, this likely comes from a read error. The DNA is omitted, as the CDR3 cannot be located on it reliably, and the CDR3 follows TCRdb's listing. The chain employs TRBV12-3 or TRBV12-4 and TRBJ2-3; TRBD1, the table's D call, was not compared with the DNA. The CDR3 is made up of 12 amino acids, end residues included. The CDR3 loop is CASRGADPVLLL.

This clone was seen ten or more times. V and J are TRBV5-4 and TRBJ1-2; TRBD1 matches at 9 bases. This CDR3 region has 13 residues. Germline trimming cut 4 bases from V and 7 bases from J; bases unmatched to any gene: 5. Looked up from germline, CDR1 is SGHNT and CDR2 is YYREEE (reference sequence). DNA of the CDR3: TGTGCCAGCAGCCCGGACAGGGGCCGTGGCTACACCTTC. Amino acid sequence: CASSPDRGRGYTF.

The V call is TRBV6-5, the J call TRBJ1-5; a weak D match, TRBD1 (6 bases). Trimming took 9 bases from V and 0 from J, leaving 15 bases between them. CDR1 is MNHEY, CDR2 SVGAGI, per germline. The CDR3 is made up of 15 amino acids. CDR3 in DNA: TGTGCCAGTCTGTGGACAGCGGATAGCAATCAGCCCCAGCATTTT. The encoded protein is CASLWTADSNQPQHF.

This clone was detected ten times or more. The chain carries TRBV27 and TRBJ1-3; 7 nucleotides align to TRBD1. The CDR3 runs to 16 residues. V dropped 5 bases and J dropped 4; count of bases not matched to a gene: 11. Germline values: CDR1 MNHEY, CDR2 SMNVEV (reference sequence). CDR3 bases: TGTGCCAGCAGTCCCTTACTGGGACAGAGGGGAAACACCATATATTTT. It translates to CASSPLLGQRGNTIYF.

The sample holds a few counts of this clone. This sequence joins TRBV28 and TRBJ1-2, with D possibly matching TRBD1 (6 bases). CDR1 and CDR2 (germline): MDHEN, SYDVKM. V shed 7 bases and J shed 4 bases, with 10 bases lying between them. The CDR3 totals 12 residues. The CDR3 reads CASNRDIYGYTF. The DNA of the CDR3 is TGTGCCAGCAACAGGGACATCTATGGCTACACCTTC.

In its sample, this clone was seen a few times. The chain uses TRBV13 and TRBJ1-2; the match to TRBD1 covers 9 bases. The V and J ends lost 5 bases and 3 bases, in that order; junction bases with no gene match: 16. CDR1 is PRHDT and CDR2 is FYEKMQ in the germline V gene (reference sequence). The CDR3 is 18 residues long. The CDR3 loop reads CASSPPRWTGDVDYGYTF. The CDR3, as DNA: TGTGCCAGCAGCCCTCCTCGTTGGACAGGGGATGTTGACTATGGCTACACCTTC.

The chain has TRBV7-3 and TRBJ2-5; D is possibly TRBD2 (6 bases). V was trimmed by 5 bases and J by 2 bases, leaving 21 bases between them. Per germline, CDR1 SGHTA and CDR2 FQGTGA. The CDR3 loop spans 17 amino acids. CDR3 coding DNA: TGTGCCAGCAGCAGCCTCCTACCGGGACTTGAACAAGAGACCCAGTACTTC. Protein: CASSSLLPGLEQETQYF.

The CDR3 nucleotides read TGTGCCAGCAGTTTTTACAGGGGTGCAAAACCGGGCACAGATACGCAGTATTTT. Its translation: CASSFYRGAKPGTDTQYF. V and J are TRBV27 and TRBJ2-3, with TRBD1 matching over 7 bases. Per germline, CDR1 MNHEY and CDR2 SMNVEV (reference sequence). The CDR3 loop spans 18 amino acids. Trimming removed 3 bases from V and 1 base from J; junction bases left unmatched: 13.

The V call is TRBV7-2, the J call TRBJ2-5, with D unresolved. This CDR3 is built from 12 residues. V dropped 2 bases and J dropped 4 bases, with 5 bases sitting between them. Germline loops: CDR1 SGHTA, CDR2 FQGNSA. CDR3: CASSLNRETQYF. The CDR3 DNA follows: TGTGCCAGCAGCTTAAACAGAGAGACCCAGTACTTC.

The genes are TRBV5-1 and TRBJ2-7; 8 nucleotides agree with TRBD2. After removal of 0 bases from V and 9 bases from J, the junction contained 11 bases not matched to a gene. The CDR3 consists of 15 residues. CDR1 and CDR2 (germline): SGHRS, YFSETQ. The CDR3 DNA reads TGCGCCAGCAGCTTGGATTCATCCTCCGGGACTAGGCAGTACTTC. This gives the protein CASSLDSSSGTRQYF.

The genes are TRBV6-5 and TRBJ2-5; 7 bases align to TRBD2. The CDR3 consists of 12 residues. V was clipped by 6 bases and J by 9 bases; unmatched bases: 7. Germline loops: CDR1 MNHEY, CDR2 SVGAGI. The CDR3 region has the DNA TGTGCCAGCAGCCCAGATAGCGGGCCCCAGTACTTC. Amino acids: CASSPDSGPQYF.

V gene TRBV5-5 combines with J gene TRBJ2-7; TRBD1 matches at 7 bases. Germline CDR1 SGHKS, CDR2 YYEKEE (reference sequence). The CDR3 contains 14 residues. Trimming took 4 bases from V and 3 from J; bases not matched to a gene: 7. Here the CDR3 reads CASSPRDRSYEQYF. DNA for the CDR3: TGTGCCAGCAGCCCACGGGACAGAAGCTACGAGCAGTACTTC.